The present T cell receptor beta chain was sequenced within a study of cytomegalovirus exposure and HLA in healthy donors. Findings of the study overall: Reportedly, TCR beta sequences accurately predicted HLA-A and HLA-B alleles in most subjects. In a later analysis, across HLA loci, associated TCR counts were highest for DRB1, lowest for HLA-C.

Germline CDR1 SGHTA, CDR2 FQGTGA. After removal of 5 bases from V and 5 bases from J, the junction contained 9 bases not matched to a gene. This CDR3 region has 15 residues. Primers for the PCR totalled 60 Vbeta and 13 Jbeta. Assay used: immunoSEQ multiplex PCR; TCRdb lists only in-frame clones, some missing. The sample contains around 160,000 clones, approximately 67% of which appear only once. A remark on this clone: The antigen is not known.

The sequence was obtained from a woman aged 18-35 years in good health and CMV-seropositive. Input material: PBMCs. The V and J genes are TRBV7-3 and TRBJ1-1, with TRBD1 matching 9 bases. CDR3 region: CASSHAGTGTTEAFF. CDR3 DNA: TGTGCCAGCAGCCATGCAGGGACAGGGACGACTGAAGCTTTCTTT.